Listed below are T cell receptor beta chains from one sample, sequenced in a study of blood T cell repertoires in COVID-19. Sequencing used immunoSEQ multiplex PCR; TCRdb keeps in-frame clones, though not all of them. In the table there are 250,000 to 350,000 clones, about 88% of which are singletons. The specimen was peripheral blood. Source of these receptors: a human donor with COVID-19, enrolled during active disease. The donor label of this sample is uncertain. Each CDR3 is given with its conserved first and last residue. A D gene is named only where the DNA matches it firmly. The listing skips clone size in some rows; elsewhere it reads once, few, many or a size class.

D,J,V,size,DNA,CDR3
TRBD2,TRBJ2-3,TRBV9,few,TGTGCCAGCAGCGTCACTAGCGGGCGTCACACAGATACGCAGTATTTT,CASSVTSGRHTDTQYF
.,TRBJ1-2,TRBV6-4,.,TGTGCCAGCAGTCGAGAAGCAGGCTATGGCTACACCTTC,CASSREAGYGYTF
.,TRBJ2-7,TRBV28,.,TGTGCCAGCAGTTTAAGGGCGTACGGGGTATACTACGAGCAGTACTTC,CASSLRAYGVYYEQYF
.,TRBJ2-2,TRBV4-3,.,TGCGCCAGCAGCCAAGAATGGGTAGCTCACACCGGGGAGCTGTTTTTT,CASSQEWVAHTGELFF
TRBD2,TRBJ2-2,TRBV27,few,TGTGCCAGCAGTTTGGGGTGGCTAGCGGGAGTTAACACCGGGGAGCTGTTTTTT,CASSLGWLAGVNTGELFF
TRBD2,TRBJ2-1,TRBV2,.,TGTGCCACCGTCCCGGGACTAGCGGGAGGAAAGAATAGTGAGCAGTTCTTC,CATVPGLAGGKNSEQFF
TRBD2,TRBJ2-1,TRBV30,.,TGTGCCTGGAGCGACCTAGCGGGAAACTCCAAGGAGCAGTTCTTC,CAWSDLAGNSKEQFF
TRBD2,TRBJ2-1,TRBV2,.,TGTGCCAGCAGTGGATTTTTAGCGGGAGAGAAGAATGAGCAGTTCTTC,CASSGFLAGEKNEQFF
.,TRBJ2-1,TRBV19,.,TGTGCCAGTAGTACCTCCAGGGGGGCAGGGGGGTCCTACAATGAGCAGTTCTTC,CASSTSRGAGGSYNEQFF
TRBD2,TRBJ2-2,TRBV5-1,.,TGCGCCAGCAGCCCGCCGACTAGCGGGGACACCGGGGAGCTGTTTTTT,CASSPPTSGDTGELFF
.,TRBJ1-5,TRBV7-2,many,TGTGCCAGCAGCTCCAACCTCTATTCCGGGCCCCAGCATTTT,CASSSNLYSGPQHF
TRBD1,TRBJ1-1,TRBV6-1,.,TGTGCCAGCAGTGATGGGACAGGGGGCGCGAAAGCTTTCTTT,CASSDGTGGAKAFF
TRBD2,TRBJ2-7,TRBV27,few,TGTGCCAGCAGTTTAAGGGGGCCGGGACTAGCGGGCTCCTACGAGCAGTACTTC,CASSLRGPGLAGSYEQYF
TRBD2,TRBJ2-7,TRBV5-1,few,TGCGCCAGCAGCTTGGGCGGACTAGCGGGATCAGGGAACGAGCAGTACTTC,CASSLGGLAGSGNEQYF
TRBD1,TRBJ1-5,TRBV3-1/TRBV3-2,.,TGTGCCAGCAGCCCCTCGGACAGGGGGGGTAATCAGCCCCAGCATTTT,CASSPSDRGGNQPQHF
.,TRBJ2-3,TRBV7-2,.,TGTGCCAGCAGCTTAGACAACAGCCCCAGCACAGATACGCAGTATTTT,CASSLDNSPSTDTQYF
TRBD1,TRBJ1-5,TRBV2,.,TGTGCCAGCAGTTCAGAGACAGGGGAACTTTTCAATCAGCCCCAGCATTTT,CASSSETGELFNQPQHF
.,TRBJ1-3,TRBV6-5,.,TGTGCCAGCAGTTACCTCCGGGGGAGTGGAAACACCATATATTTT,CASSYLRGSGNTIYF
TRBD2,TRBJ2-7,TRBV6-5,.,TGTGCCAGCAGTTCCTTGACTAGCGGAACCTACGAGCAGTACTTC,CASSSLTSGTYEQYF
.,TRBJ2-7,TRBV28,.,TGTGCCAGCAGTTCCCCGGTGTACGAGCAGTACTTC,CASSSPVYEQYF
.,TRBJ1-2,TRBV29-1,.,TGCAGCGTGGCCCAGGGGACTAACTATGGCTACACCTTC,CSVAQGTNYGYTF
TRBD1,TRBJ1-4,TRBV6-6,.,TGTGCCAGCAGTTACGGACAGGTCTCTGAAAAACTGTTTTTT,CASSYGQVSEKLFF
TRBD2,TRBJ2-7,TRBV28,.,TGTGCCAGCAGCCAGGGCGGCGGGAGGGTGTACGAGCAGTACTTC,CASSQGGGRVYEQYF
TRBD1,TRBJ1-6,TRBV27,.,TGTGCCAGCAGACCCGCGGGGGGACAGACTAATTCACCCCTCCACTTT,CASRPAGGQTNSPLHF
TRBD1,TRBJ1-1,TRBV19,.,TGTGCCAGTAGTTGGGAGCAGGGACAGGGAGAAGCTTTCTTT,CASSWEQGQGEAFF
TRBD2,TRBJ2-3,TRBV11-2,few,TGTGCCAGCAGCTTATCCCTAGCGGGAAGCACAGATACGCAGTATTTT,CASSLSLAGSTDTQYF
TRBD1,TRBJ2-1,TRBV2,.,TGTGCCAGCCGGACAGGGGGCTTCAATGAGCAGTTCTTC,CASRTGGFNEQFF
.,TRBJ1-5,TRBV7-9,.,TGTGCCAGCAGCCTCGACAGGAACAATCAGCCCCAGCATTTT,CASSLDRNNQPQHF
TRBD2,TRBJ2-5,TRBV2,.,TGTGCCAGCAGTAGACTAGCAGCGCAAGAGACCCAGTACTTC,CASSRLAAQETQYF
.,TRBJ2-1,TRBV10-1,.,TGCGCCAGCAGTGATATTATATGGCAGACCTACAATGAGCAGTTCTTC,CASSDIIWQTYNEQFF
TRBD2,TRBJ2-2,TRBV9,.,TGTGCCAGCAGCCCCGTGGGACTAGCGGGCCCCGGGGCCGGGGAGCTGTTTTTT,CASSPVGLAGPGAGELFF
.,TRBJ1-1,TRBV9,.,TGTGCCAGCAGCGTTGGAGTAACAGGGATGAACACTGAAGCTTTCTTT,CASSVGVTGMNTEAFF
TRBD2,TRBJ2-3,TRBV11-2,.,TGTGCCAGCCGACTAGCGGGAGATCTAGATACGCAGTATTTT,CASRLAGDLDTQYF
TRBD1,TRBJ1-4,TRBV28,.,TGTGCCAGCAGTTATACAGGGGTAGACGAAAAACTGTTTTTT,CASSYTGVDEKLFF
.,TRBJ2-1,TRBV5-1,few,TGCGCCAGCAGCTCGGAGGGCGATGAGCAGTTCTTC,CASSSEGDEQFF
.,TRBJ1-1,TRBV28,.,TGTGCCAGCAAGGCCCGGGGAGTCAGTTTAGAAGCTTTCTTT,CASKARGVSLEAFF
.,TRBJ1-1,TRBV28,.,TGTGCCAGCAGTCTCGGCTACAGGGTTGGGACTGAAGCTTTCTTT,CASSLGYRVGTEAFF
TRBD1,TRBJ2-7,TRBV28,.,TGTGCCAGCAGTTTAACGGACAGGTATACCTACGAGCAGTACTTC,CASSLTDRYTYEQYF
.,TRBJ1-4,TRBV7-2,.,TGTGCCAGCAGCTTAATCTCGGGAGGGGAGGGAAAACTGTTTTTT,CASSLISGGEGKLFF
.,TRBJ2-4,TRBV6-5,.,TGTGCCAGCAGCCAGGTGTCGTTCGGGGGCATTCAGTACTTC,CASSQVSFGGIQYF
TRBD1,TRBJ2-5,TRBV19,.,TGTGCCAGTAGTTGGGGACAGCAAGAGACCCAGTACTTC,CASSWGQQETQYF
TRBD1,TRBJ2-2,TRBV5-4,.,TGTGCCAGCAGCTCAAGACAGGGGGCCACCGGGGAGCTGTTTTTT,CASSSRQGATGELFF
TRBD2,TRBJ2-3,TRBV30,.,TGTGCCTGGAGTCCAGCTAGCGGGCACACAGATACGCAGTATTTT,CAWSPASGHTDTQYF
.,TRBJ2-1,TRBV5-1,.,TGCGCCAGCAGCAGGTCAACAGGGGCGGGGTACAATGAGCAGTTCTTC,CASSRSTGAGYNEQFF
TRBD2,TRBJ2-5,TRBV7-2,once,TGTGCCAGCAGCCCACGGACTAGCGGGAGCGGGGAGACCCAGTACTTC,CASSPRTSGSGETQYF
TRBD1,TRBJ2-7,TRBV28,.,TGTGCCAGCAGTCCCCCCGGGACAGGGAACGAGCAGTACTTC,CASSPPGTGNEQYF
.,TRBJ2-7,TRBV19,.,TGTGCCAGTAGTATGGCAGGGGAAGAAGACTACGAGCAGTACTTC,CASSMAGEEDYEQYF
TRBD2,TRBJ2-1,TRBV5-1,.,TGCGCCAGCAGCTTGGAACTAGCGGGAGGCGGTTTCGGAAGTGAGCAGTTCTTC,CASSLELAGGGFGSEQFF
.,TRBJ1-2,TRBV7-3,once,TGTGCCAGCAGCGTAGAGGCTGCAGGGTTAGGTGGCTACACCTTC,CASSVEAAGLGGYTF
TRBD2,TRBJ2-2,TRBV7-8,.,TGTGCCAGCAAAAAAAGTTGGACTAGCGGGAGGGGCACCGGGGAGCTGTTTTTT,CASKKSWTSGRGTGELFF
.,TRBJ1-5,TRBV28,once,TGTGCCAGCAGTTATCTTGTAGGGACATTTAATAGCAATCAGCCCCAGCATTTT,CASSYLVGTFNSNQPQHF
TRBD1,TRBJ2-7,TRBV28,.,TGTGCCAGCAGCGTCACCGGGACAGGGGACTACGAGCAGTACTTC,CASSVTGTGDYEQYF
TRBD1,TRBJ1-4,TRBV30,.,TGTGCCTGGAGTCGGGGACAGGGGGGCTCGGAAAAACTGTTTTTT,CAWSRGQGGSEKLFF
TRBD1,TRBJ1-1,TRBV7-2,.,TGTGCCAGCAGCACAGACAGGGGCACTGAAGCTTTCTTT,CASSTDRGTEAFF
TRBD1,TRBJ1-6,TRBV3-1/TRBV3-2,.,TGTGCCAGCACCGGGACAGGGCTTAATTCACCCCTCCACTTT,CASTGTGLNSPLHF